This TCR beta chain originates from a study of blood T cell repertoires in COVID-19. Study details: Collection of acute and convalescent COVID-19 samples took place in the United States, Italy and Spain.

CDR3 length: 13 residues. Per germline, CDR1 SGHTA and CDR2 FQGTGA. V lost 1 base to trimming and J lost 6 bases, with 7 bases between them. TCRdb keeps only in-frame clones here, not all; method: immunoSEQ multiplex PCR. The sample consists of fewer than 110,000 clones, about 93% of them appearing once. Sequences were obtained from peripheral blood. The clonotype originates from a woman younger than 45 with acute or convalescent COVID-19. This chain links TRBV7-3 with TRBJ2-1, with D perhaps matching TRBD2 (6 bases). The CDR3 spells CASSLSGTNEQFF. The CDR3 DNA is TGTGCCAGCAGCTTAAGCGGGACCAATGAGCAGTTCTTC.